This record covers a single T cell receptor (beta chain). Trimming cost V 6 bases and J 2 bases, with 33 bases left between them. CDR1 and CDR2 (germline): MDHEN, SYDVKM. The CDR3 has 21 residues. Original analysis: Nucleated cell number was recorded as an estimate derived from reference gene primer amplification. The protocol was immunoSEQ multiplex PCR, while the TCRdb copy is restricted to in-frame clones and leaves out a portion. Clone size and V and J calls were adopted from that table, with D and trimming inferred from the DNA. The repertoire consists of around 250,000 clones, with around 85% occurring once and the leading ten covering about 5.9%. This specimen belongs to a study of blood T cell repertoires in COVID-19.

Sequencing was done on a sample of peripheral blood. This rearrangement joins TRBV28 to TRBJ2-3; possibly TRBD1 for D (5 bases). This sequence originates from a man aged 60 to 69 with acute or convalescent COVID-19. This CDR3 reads CASSQSYGRQGEPFLTDTQYF. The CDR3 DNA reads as TGTGCCAGCAGCCAATCTTACGGTCGGCAGGGCGAGCCATTTCTCACAGATACGCAGTATTTT.